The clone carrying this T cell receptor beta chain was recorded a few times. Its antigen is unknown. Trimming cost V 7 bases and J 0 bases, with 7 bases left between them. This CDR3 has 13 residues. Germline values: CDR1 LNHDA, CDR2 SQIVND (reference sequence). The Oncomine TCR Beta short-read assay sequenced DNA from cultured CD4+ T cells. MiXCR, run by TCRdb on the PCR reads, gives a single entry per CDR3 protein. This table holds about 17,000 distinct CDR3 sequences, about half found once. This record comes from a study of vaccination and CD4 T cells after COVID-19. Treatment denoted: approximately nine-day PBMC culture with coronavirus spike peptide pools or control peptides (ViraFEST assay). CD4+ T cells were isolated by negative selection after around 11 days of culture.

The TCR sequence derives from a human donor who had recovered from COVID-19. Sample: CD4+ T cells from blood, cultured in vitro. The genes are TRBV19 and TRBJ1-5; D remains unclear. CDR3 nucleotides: TGTGCCAGTAATAGGAATAGCAATCAGCCCCAGCATTTT. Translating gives CASNRNSNQPQHF.